This T cell receptor (beta chain) appears in the sequencing data of a study of shared clonotypes between healthy human individuals. Study in general: The cohort comprised a couple of women and a few men. Their ages spanned 18 to 49 years. Per donor, CD8 memory used one plate, CD8 naive used two, CD4 memory used three and CD4 naive used three. General observations from the study: Sequencing of the sorted subsets was shown by rarefaction to be incomplete despite large depth.

The naive CD8 subset, CD45RO-negative cells positively selected for CCR7, excluded terminally differentiated effector memory CD45RA+ cells. With regard to this clone: Its antigen is still unknown.

V was pared by 8 bases and J by 4 bases, with 14 bases between. The CDR3 runs to 13 residues. Germline CDR1 reads SNHLY; CDR2 reads FYNNEI. Measured with immunoSEQ multiplex PCR; TCRdb has only the in-frame clones, and not every one. The table has about 680,000 clones, around 90% seen once. Material for sequencing was naive CD8+ T cells sorted from blood. The sequence derives from a man aged 30 to 39 in good health. The genes are TRBV2 and TRBJ1-1; maybe TRBD1 (5 bases). The CDR3 coding sequence is TGTGCCAGCGGGGCAGGCAGCGGCACTGAAGCTTTCTTT. This gives the protein CASGAGSGTEAFF.